This entry lists 21 T cell receptor beta chains sequenced from one sample in a study of T cell clonality in common variable immunodeficiency. Overall study results and limits: Reportedly, TCR beta sequences from common variable immunodeficiency showed fewer deletions and N-nucleotide insertions.

The repertoire was sequenced with immunoSEQ multiplex PCR; TCRdb's copy has only in-frame clones and lacks some. The sample has 20,000 to 30,000 clones, none seen only once; the top ten hold about 9.2%. No antigen has been assigned to these receptors. The specimen was peripheral blood mononuclear cells. These receptors all stem from a human donor with common variable immunodeficiency.

On this clone itself: The observed sequence ends 3 residues before the CDR3 terminus, with the missing tail filled in from the germline J gene. The chain combines TRBV2 with TRBJ1-2; D remains ambiguous. This CDR3 contains 15 residues. V lost 5 bases, J lost 3 bases, and 16 bases lay in between. Germline values: CDR1 SNHLY, CDR2 FYNNEI. The CDR3 loop is CASSPGWSTHYGYTF. The CDR3 bases that were read are TGTGCCAGCAGTCCCGGTTGGTCAACCCACTATGGC.

This clone was counted at least ten times. The sequenced fragment ends 3 residues before the CDR3 boundary, so the rest is inferred from the germline J gene. V and J are TRBV7-2 and TRBJ2-7, with D perhaps TRBD2 (7 bases). This CDR3 region has 15 residues. Trimming removed 2 bases at V and 3 bases at J, with 14 bases between. The germline V gene encodes CDR1 SGHTA and CDR2 FQGNSA. Incomplete CDR3 DNA: TGTGCCAGCAGCTTAACGTGGGGGGGCAACTACGAG. This translates into CASSLTWGGNYE. The entire CDR3 is CASSLTWGGNYEQYF.

The table lists this clone with many counts. The read ends 3 residues shy of where the CDR3 ends; the end is completed using the germline J gene. The chain recombines TRBV2 with TRBJ2-7, with D perhaps matching TRBD1 (5 bases). V was trimmed by 6 bases and J by 4 bases, leaving 7 bases between them. The CDR3 extends over 11 amino acids. Germline values: CDR1 SNHLY, CDR2 FYNNEI. Partial CDR3 DNA: TGTGCCAGCAGGACAGAGTACGAG. As protein: CASRTEYE. The CDR3, in full, reads CASRTEYEQYF. Based on the CDR3 plus reference TRBV2 and TRBJ2-7, the full variable domain is EPEVTQTPSHQVTQMGQEVILRCVPISNHLYFYWYRQILGQKVEFLVSFYNNEISEKSEIFDDQFSVERPDGSNFTLKIRSTKLEDSAMYFCASRTEYEQYFGPGTRLTVT.

Comments on this clone: The CDR3 is cut off 3 residues early in the read; its end comes from the germline J gene. The rearrangement joins TRBV19 to TRBJ1-2, with D possibly matching TRBD1 (6 bases). V gave up 5 bases and J gave up 0 bases, with 13 bases separating them. Germline values: CDR1 LNHDA, CDR2 SQIVND (reference sequence). The CDR3 length is 15 residues. The DNA read from the CDR3 is TGTGCCAGTAGTCCCCAGACAGGAGCTAACTATGGC. This gives the protein CASSPQTGANYG. The full CDR3 protein is CASSPQTGANYGYTF.

This clone was counted at least ten times. The read ends 3 residues early relative to the CDR3; the germline J gene fills the gap. The chain links TRBV20-1 to TRBJ2-2; unclear D gene. The CDR3 loop spans 14 amino acids. Germline lookup yields CDR1 DFQATT and CDR2 SNEGSKA (reference sequence). Trimming cost V 5 bases and J 0 bases, with 10 bases left between them. The CDR3 bases that were read are TGCAGTGCTCTCGACACATCGAACACCGGGGAG. Translating it yields CSALDTSNTGE. The whole CDR3 region reads CSALDTSNTGELFF.

With regard to this clone: Read data end 3 residues before the CDR3 end; the end is taken from the germline J gene. This sequence joins TRBV18 and TRBJ2-7, with 9 bases that match TRBD1. In germline, CDR1 is KGHSH, CDR2 LQKENI. V trimming: 3 bases; J trimming: 1 base; junction bases outside the gene matches: 7. CDR3 length: 16 residues. CDR3 DNA (partial): TGTGCCAGCTCACCGCTCGGGACAGGGCCGTCCTACGAG. Amino acid sequence: CASSPLGTGPSYE. The entire CDR3 protein reads CASSPLGTGPSYEQYF.

To note about this clone: The read ends 3 residues before the CDR3 terminus; that terminus is restored from the germline J gene. This chain connects TRBV20-1 to TRBJ1-5, with 7 bases matching TRBD1. This CDR3 is built from 16 residues. J lost 2 bases, V lost 0 bases, and 7 bases had no gene match. In germline, CDR1 is DFQATT, CDR2 SNEGSKA (reference sequence). The CDR3 here is CSARDRGTGGNQPQHF. CDR3 DNA (partial): TGCAGTGCTAGAGACAGGGGGACCGGGGGCAATCAGCCC.

This clone occurred many times. The CDR3 end is not reached by the read, which stops 3 residues before it; the germline J gene fills it in. V usage is TRBV7-6 and J usage is TRBJ2-5, with unresolved D. CDR3 size: 15 residues. Germline V CDR1 and CDR2: SGHVS, FNYEAQ. V was shortened by 4 bases and J by 2 bases, with 14 bases between the two germline ends. Partial CDR3 DNA: TGTGCCAGCAGCTCTCTTGAGGTGCAACAAGAGACC. Its protein product is CASSSLEVQQET. The CDR3 in full is CASSSLEVQQETQYF.

This clone showed up many times. The read is 3 residues too short to cover the CDR3 end, so that end is filled in from the germline J gene. The chain links TRBV29-1 to TRBJ2-1, with 8 positions matching TRBD2. The CDR3 loop spans 15 amino acids. Trimming at V came to 2 bases and at J to 5 bases, leaving 8 bases not matched to a gene. The germline CDR1 and CDR2 sequences are SQVTM and ANQGSEA. CDR3 DNA, as far as it was read: TGCAGCGTTGAAACGAGCGGGGGCCTTCACAATGAG. Translation gives CSVETSGGLHNE. The full-length CDR3 reads as CSVETSGGLHNEQFF.

This clone showed up just a few times. The missing CDR3 end, 3 residues past where the read stops, is filled in from the germline J gene. The rearrangement joins TRBV29-1 to TRBJ2-5; TRBD2 agrees at 7 bases. This CDR3 contains 14 residues. The J segment lost 2 bases and the V segment lost 3 bases, leaving 6 bases of the junction unmatched. The germline V gene encodes CDR1 SQVTM and CDR2 ANQGSEA. The sequenced CDR3 bases are TGCAGCGTTGATCAGCGGGGAGATCAAGAGACC. Protein product: CSVDQRGDQET. The complete CDR3 sequence is CSVDQRGDQETQYF.

This clone was observed a few times. Read data end 3 residues before the CDR3 end; the end is taken from the germline J gene. The chain carries TRBV13 and TRBJ2-1; 8 bases line up with TRBD2. CDR1 and CDR2 from the germline V gene are PRHDT and FYEKMQ (reference sequence). The CDR3 is 14 residues long. The V gene end was trimmed by 8 bases and the J gene end by 7 bases; junction bases not matched to a gene: 10. The CDR3 spells CASGRRGAGNEQFF. The part of the CDR3 DNA that was read is TGTGCCAGCGGCAGGCGGGGGGCTGGGAATGAG.

Points on this clone: The read terminates 3 residues before the CDR3 end, so the remaining end is supplied by the germline J gene. The rearrangement uses TRBV20-1 and TRBJ2-7; TRBD1 is a possible D gene (6 bases). The germline gives CDR1 DFQATT, CDR2 SNEGSKA (reference sequence). V dropped 0 bases and J dropped 6 bases, with 21 bases sitting between them. This CDR3 spans 16 amino acids. CDR3 amino acids: CSARDTTTGLGVEQYF. The CDR3 DNA, read in part, is TGCAGTGCTAGAGATACAACAACAGGGTTGGGGGTCGAG.

On this clone: Read data end 3 residues before the CDR3 end; the end is taken from the germline J gene. The chain recombines TRBV19 with TRBJ2-5; the D gene is possibly TRBD1 (5 bases). CDR3 length: 16 amino acids. Germline values: CDR1 LNHDA, CDR2 SQIVND (reference sequence). The V end was cut by 3 bases, the J end by 6 bases, with 20 bases between. Incomplete CDR3 DNA: TGTGCCAGTAGTATGGTCGCAGGGAACAGCAAGCAGACC. It yields the protein CASSMVAGNSKQT. The whole CDR3 sequence reads CASSMVAGNSKQTQYF.

By its share, this clone is medium-sized. CDR3 bases read: TGCAGTGCTAGTTATTTCCTGGGACAGGGGGGGAACACTGAA. Translation gives CSASYFLGQGGNTE. The entire CDR3 reads CSASYFLGQGGNTEAFF. The rearrangement links TRBV20-1 to TRBJ1-1, with 11 bases matching TRBD1. The read finishes 3 residues shy of the CDR3 end, and the germline J gene is used to complete it. The trim removed 3 bases at V and 1 base at J, leaving 10 bases unmatched. The CDR3 consists of 17 residues. The germline CDR1 and CDR2 sequences are DFQATT and SNEGSKA (reference sequence).

This clone was found a few times. The read ends 3 residues shy of where the CDR3 ends; the end is completed using the germline J gene. V and J are TRBV2 and TRBJ2-3; D is unclear. Germline V lookup: CDR1 SNHLY, CDR2 FYNNEI. The V gene lost 8 bases and the J gene lost 4 bases, with 16 bases spanning the gap. This CDR3 has 14 residues. The sequenced part of the CDR3 DNA is TGTGCCAGCGATGTCACCCATCACTCAGATACG. This encodes CASDVTHHSDT. The full-length CDR3 reads as CASDVTHHSDTQYF.

Note on this clone: The CDR3 end falls 3 residues outside the read, so it is completed with the germline J gene. The chain joins TRBV19 to TRBJ2-5, with 12 nucleotides matching TRBD2. Trimming cost V 5 bases and J 4 bases; bases outside gene matches: 11. The CDR3 is made up of 17 amino acids. Germline V gives CDR1 LNHDA, CDR2 SQIVND (reference sequence). Partial CDR3 DNA: TGTGCCAGTAGTCCCGACCGACTAGCGGGAGTTGCAGAGACC. This encodes CASSPDRLAGVAET. The full-length CDR3 reads as CASSPDRLAGVAETQYF.

The table lists this clone with a few counts. The read terminates 3 residues ahead of where the CDR3 ends, so the germline J gene completes it. The chain joins TRBV11-2 to TRBJ1-1; D perhaps matches TRBD1 (5 bases). V lost 2 bases and J 4 bases, leaving 14 bases between the germline ends. This CDR3 is built from 15 residues. Germline CDR1 is SGHAT and CDR2 is FQNNGV. CDR3 in amino acids: CASSLSRGVGTEAFF. The sequenced part of the CDR3 DNA is TGTGCCAGCAGCTTAAGTAGGGGAGTGGGCACTGAA.

This clone came up many times. The read terminates 3 residues before the CDR3 end, so the remaining end is supplied by the germline J gene. The rearrangement uses TRBV10-3 and TRBJ1-2; a possible D gene is TRBD1 (6 bases). The V gene lost 10 bases and the J gene lost 4 bases, with 10 bases spanning the gap. The germline V gene has CDR1 ENHRY and CDR2 SYGVKD. The CDR3 has 11 residues. The CDR3 region is CATTGSYGYTF. Partial CDR3 DNA: TGTGCCACCACAGGGAGCTATGGC.

A few counts support this clone. The read comes to an end 3 residues before the CDR3 does, leaving the germline J gene to fill in the end. The rearrangement uses TRBV7-2 and TRBJ2-3, with 7 bases lining up with TRBD1. The CDR3 covers 15 residues. Trimming at V came to 5 bases and at J to 4 bases, leaving 9 bases not matched to a gene. Germline V gives CDR1 SGHTA, CDR2 FQGNSA. The CDR3 loop is CASSPRQGAADTQYF. The part of the CDR3 DNA that was read is TGTGCCAGCAGCCCTAGACAGGGAGCGGCAGATACG.

Details on this clone: The read finishes 3 residues shy of the CDR3 end, and the germline J gene is used to complete it. This sequence joins TRBV19 and TRBJ1-2; D remains unclear. Germline-derived CDR1 and CDR2 are LNHDA and SQIVND (reference sequence). The germline V and J ends were trimmed by 2 bases and 4 bases, with 8 bases remaining between them. The CDR3 spans 13 residues. This chain's CDR3 is CASSIHSGYGYTF. Partial CDR3 DNA: TGTGCCAGTAGTATACACAGCGGCTATGGC.

This clone was detected ten times or more. The missing CDR3 end, 3 residues past where the read stops, is filled in from the germline J gene. The J gene is TRBJ1-1, the V gene TRBV10-1; D uncertain. This CDR3 spans 13 amino acids. Germline loops: CDR1 WNHNN, CDR2 SYGVQD (reference sequence). Trimming took off 11 bases at V and 2 bases at J, with 15 bases between the two ends. The CDR3 bases that were read are TGCGCCTCCCCCCGGGTCGCAAACACTGAA. Translating gives CASPRVANTE. The entire CDR3 is CASPRVANTEAFF.